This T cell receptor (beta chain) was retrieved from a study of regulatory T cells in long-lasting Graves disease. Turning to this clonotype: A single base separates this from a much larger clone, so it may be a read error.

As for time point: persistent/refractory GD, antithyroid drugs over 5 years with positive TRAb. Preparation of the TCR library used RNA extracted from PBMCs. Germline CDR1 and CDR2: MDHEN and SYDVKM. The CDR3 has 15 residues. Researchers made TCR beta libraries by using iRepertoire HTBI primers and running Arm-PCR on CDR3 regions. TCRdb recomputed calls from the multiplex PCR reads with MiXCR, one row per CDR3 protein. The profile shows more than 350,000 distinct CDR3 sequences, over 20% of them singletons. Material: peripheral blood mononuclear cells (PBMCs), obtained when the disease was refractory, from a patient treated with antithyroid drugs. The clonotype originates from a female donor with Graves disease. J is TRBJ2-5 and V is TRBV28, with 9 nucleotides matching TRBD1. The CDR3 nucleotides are TGTGCCAGCAGTCCTCCGGGACAGGGCCCAGAGACCCAGCACTTC. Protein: CASSPPGQGPETQHF.